This T cell receptor beta chain was recovered during a study of blood T cell repertoires in COVID-19. TCRdb's copy holds only in-frame clones and misses some; the assay was immunoSEQ multiplex PCR. Of tens of thousands of clones in the sample, 79% are singletons; the top ten hold around 10%. Germline assignment: CDR1 SNHLY and CDR2 FYNNEI. Between the trimmed V and J ends, which lost 6 bases and 7 bases, there was a span of 19 bases. The CDR3 sequence is 15 residues long. Sequenced: peripheral blood. The gene calls are TRBV2 and TRBJ2-1; tentative D call: TRBD2 (6 bases). The receptor's source is a man between 65 and 85 years old with acute or convalescent COVID-19. The CDR3 reads CASSDPVRGKNEQFF. The CDR3 DNA sequence: TGTGCCAGCAGCGACCCTGTGCGGGGCAAGAATGAGCAGTTCTTC.